This T cell receptor beta chain was captured by sequencing in a study of T cell changes during pregnancy in multiple sclerosis. Some clones are missing from TCRdb's copy, which holds only in-frame ones; the method was immunoSEQ multiplex PCR. The sample has more than 80,000 clones; roughly nine tenths are singletons. The starting material was PBMCs, obtained in the first trimester of pregnancy. The receptor comes from a female donor in good health, serving as a control in a pregnancy study. Some clones in this sample may be carry-over from other donors' samples.

DNA for the CDR3: TGTGCCAGCAGCCCCAAGACAGGGACCGGGGAGCTGTTTTTT. Translation: CASSPKTGTGELFF. The V gene is TRBV9, the J gene TRBJ2-2; 7 bases are a match to TRBD1. With V trimmed by 4 bases and J by 5 bases, 5 bases remained unmatched. This CDR3 spans 14 amino acids. Germline V CDR1 and CDR2: SGDLS, YYNGEE.